Presented here are 17 T cell receptor beta chains from one specimen sequenced in a study of blood T cell repertoires in COVID-19. The method was immunoSEQ multiplex PCR; TCRdb's version includes in-frame clones alone and lacks a portion of them. Of about 270,000 clones in the sample, more than 85% were seen once. The source material was PBMCs or T cells enriched from blood (not recorded which). These receptors were obtained from a man aged 40-50 years who had been exposed to COVID-19.

This clone has only one observation. This chain uses TRBV5-5 with TRBJ2-1; 9 bases agree with TRBD2. Germline V gene sequence: CDR1 SGHKS, CDR2 YYEKEE (reference sequence). With 5 bases clipped from V and 9 bases from J, the junction kept 12 bases outside the gene matches. The CDR3 is 15 residues long. As DNA, the CDR3 is TGTGCCAGCAGAGTGGGCGGGAGGGCCAGTAGTGAGCAGTTCTTC. Amino acid sequence: CASRVGGRASSEQFF.

The V call is TRBV5-5, the J call TRBJ2-3; D is unclear. V was pared by 1 base and J by 2 bases, with 8 bases between. The germline V gene has CDR1 SGHKS and CDR2 YYEKEE (reference sequence). The CDR3 length is 14 residues. DNA of the CDR3: TGTGCCAGCAGCTTGTCTCCCCTCACAGATACGCAGTATTTT. The encoded protein is CASSLSPLTDTQYF.

The chain employs TRBV19 and TRBJ2-7; TRBD2 agrees at 9 bases. The CDR3 spans 19 residues. Germline CDR1 reads LNHDA; CDR2 reads SQIVND (reference sequence). V shed 5 bases, J shed 0 bases, and the junction held 17 bases outside the gene matches. The CDR3 nucleotides read TGTGCCAGTAGTTCCCGACTAGCGGAACTGCTCCCGATCTCCTACGAGCAGTACTTC. Its protein is CASSSRLAELLPISYEQYF. Supplemented by reference TRBV19 and TRBJ2-7, the full variable domain reads DGGITQSPKYLFRKEGQNVTLSCEQNLNHDAMYWYRQDPGQGLRLIYYSQIVNDFQKGDIAEGYSVSREKKESFPLTVTSAQKNPTAFYLCASSSRLAELLPISYEQYFGPGTRLTVT.

The chain recombines TRBV19 with TRBJ1-1; D uncertain. From germline, CDR1 is LNHDA and CDR2 SQIVND (reference sequence). There are 12 residues in the CDR3. Trimming removed 5 bases at V and 5 bases at J, with 9 bases between. The CDR3 here is CASSRYMTEAFF. The DNA of the CDR3 is TGTGCCAGTAGTCGTTATATGACTGAAGCTTTCTTT.

The gene calls are TRBV20-1 and TRBJ2-3; no definite D call. V gave up 3 bases and J gave up 4 bases, with 11 bases separating them. The CDR3 is made up of 13 amino acids. Germline CDR1 reads DFQATT; CDR2 reads SNEGSKA (reference sequence). CDR3 nucleotide sequence: TGCAGTGCTAGTCAAAGTAGAGCAGATACGCAGTATTTT. Amino acids: CSASQSRADTQYF.

Details on this clone: Germline and junction disagree at one end, which may indicate a read error. The chain uses TRBV27 and TRBJ2-7; 7 bases map to TRBD1. The CDR3 runs to 12 residues. Germline assignment: CDR1 MNHEY and CDR2 SMNVEV (reference sequence). CDR3 coding DNA: TGTGCCAGCAACCTGGGAGACAGGGTTCAACAATTC. This encodes CASNLGDRVQQF.

This clone was observed a handful of times. The chain couples TRBV5-1 to TRBJ2-2; weak D call: TRBD1 (6 bases). The CDR3 has 15 residues. Per germline, CDR1 SGHRS and CDR2 YFSETQ. Trimming took 4 bases from V and 2 from J, leaving 12 bases between them. The CDR3 DNA sequence: TGCGCCAGCAGCGGCCGGACAGCTAACACCGGGGAGCTGTTTTTT. Protein product: CASSGRTANTGELFF.

The chain links TRBV15 to TRBJ1-1; D remains unclear. The germline V gene encodes CDR1 LNHNV and CDR2 YYDKDF (reference sequence). The V end lost 3 bases, the J end lost 5 bases, and 4 bases lay between the germline ends. The CDR3 consists of 11 residues. The CDR3 protein is CATSSRTEAFF. The CDR3 DNA sequence: TGTGCCACCAGCAGTAGAACTGAAGCTTTCTTT.

This rearrangement joins TRBV4-1 to TRBJ2-5, with TRBD2 matching over 9 bases. Germline values: CDR1 MGHRA, CDR2 YSYEKL. The J segment lost 1 base and the V segment lost 8 bases, leaving 17 bases of the junction unmatched. There are 18 residues in the CDR3. CDR3 residues: CASEKGGRAGLGQETQYF. The CDR3 bases are TGCGCCAGCGAAAAAGGCGGGAGGGCCGGGTTGGGCCAAGAGACCCAGTACTTC.

This clone has more than one count but fewer than ten. V is TRBV28 and J is TRBJ1-1, with unresolved D. Germline CDR1 MDHEN, CDR2 SYDVKM. The CDR3 is 12 amino acids. Deletions cut 3 bases from V and 6 bases from J, with 8 bases between. The DNA of the CDR3 is TGTGCCAGCAGTTTGTGGAGCCCTGAAGCTTTCTTT. Amino acids: CASSLWSPEAFF.

The chain combines TRBV5-1 with TRBJ2-1, with 9 bases aligning to TRBD2. Trimming removed 2 bases from V and 9 bases from J; junction bases left unmatched: 12. Germline V gene data show CDR1 as SGHRS and CDR2 as YFSETQ. This CDR3 spans 16 amino acids. The CDR3 DNA reads as TGCGCCAGCAGCTTTTCCGCCTTAGCGGGAGTTGGTGAGCAGTTCTTC. It yields the protein CASSFSALAGVGEQFF.

This chain joins TRBV28 and TRBJ2-3; 10 bases map to TRBD2. J was trimmed by 4 bases and V by 3 bases; bases with no gene match: 13. This CDR3 is 18 amino acids long. Germline V gives CDR1 MDHEN, CDR2 SYDVKM. CDR3 DNA: TGTGCCAGCAGTTTTCTGGAGCGAGCGGGAGGGCCCCCAGATACGCAGTATTTT. It is translated as CASSFLERAGGPPDTQYF.

This chain links TRBV5-1 with TRBJ1-3; a possible D gene is TRBD1 (5 bases). The V end was cut by 2 bases, the J end by 0 bases, with 12 bases between. CDR3 length: 16 residues. Germline assignment: CDR1 SGHRS and CDR2 YFSETQ. The CDR3 DNA follows: TGCGCCAGCAGCTTCACTGGGGCCAGCTCTGGAAACACCATATATTTT. As protein: CASSFTGASSGNTIYF.

This chain joins TRBV7-2 and TRBJ2-2, with D possibly TRBD1 on 5 matching bases. CDR1 and CDR2 from the germline V gene are SGHTA and FQGNSA. This CDR3 has 15 amino acids. V dropped 5 bases and J dropped 6 bases, with 16 bases sitting between them. The CDR3 spells CASSPEAGLAGELFF. In DNA, the CDR3 is TGTGCCAGCAGCCCCGAGGCAGGGTTGGCCGGGGAGCTGTTTTTT.

This clone turned up a few times. The V call is TRBV6-6, the J call TRBJ2-5; 11 bases fit TRBD2. V gave up 5 bases and J gave up 3 bases; unmatched junction bases: 14. This CDR3 has 18 amino acids. Per the germline V gene, CDR1 is MNHNY and CDR2 is SVGAGI (reference sequence). CDR3 region: CASSPGLLASGRKETQYF. The CDR3, as DNA: TGTGCCAGCAGTCCCGGTTTATTGGCTAGCGGGAGGAAAGAGACCCAGTACTTC.

The rearrangement links TRBV7-9 to TRBJ1-4; no clear D. Trimming removed 5 bases at V and 7 bases at J, with 17 bases between. CDR3 size: 15 residues. The germline gives CDR1 SEHNR, CDR2 FQNEAQ (reference sequence). CDR3 coding DNA: TGTGCCAGCAGCCAGGCCGGCCAAGGTGGTGAAAAACTGTTTTTT. It codes for CASSQAGQGGEKLFF.

This clone was seen a few times. The V gene is TRBV20-1, the J gene TRBJ2-7; 9 positions agree with TRBD1. J was trimmed by 6 bases and V by 3 bases; bases with no gene match: 15. This CDR3 contains 16 residues. Germline CDR1 DFQATT, CDR2 SNEGSKA (reference sequence). CDR3 protein: CSASGTGKPLQTEQYF. The CDR3 nucleotides read TGCAGTGCTAGTGGGACAGGGAAACCCCTACAGACCGAGCAGTACTTC.